The clone carrying this T cell receptor beta chain appeared a single time. The target antigen is unknown. The CDR3 consists of 14 residues. V was shortened by 6 bases and J by 1 base, with 13 bases between the two germline ends. In germline, CDR1 is MNHEY, CDR2 SVGAGI. These data come from a study of cytomegalovirus exposure and HLA in healthy donors. Turning to the study itself: A previous analysis identified more than 100 million unique TCR beta sequences derived from roughly 190 million T cells.

The study ran its PCR with 60 Vbeta and 13 Jbeta primers. Original data processing: Counted up in a later analysis, unique TCR beta chains came to some 72 million, with around 9.9 million shared. Here immunoSEQ multiplex PCR was the method, and the copy in TCRdb shows in-frame clones only, minus some. The DNA gave D and trimming, while V, J and clone size come from that table. This table holds approximately 54,000 clones, approximately 86% found once. Study-level points and caveats: It was 160 or so TCR beta chains that were listed as cytomegalovirus-associated.

The chain combines TRBV6-5 with TRBJ2-7, with D perhaps matching TRBD2 (5 bases). The sequence was collected from a woman under 30 in good health and CMV-seronegative. The sequenced material came from PBMCs. The CDR3 nucleotides are TGTGCCAGCAGAATTGGCTGGACTTCCTACGAGCAGTACTTC. Residues: CASRIGWTSYEQYF.